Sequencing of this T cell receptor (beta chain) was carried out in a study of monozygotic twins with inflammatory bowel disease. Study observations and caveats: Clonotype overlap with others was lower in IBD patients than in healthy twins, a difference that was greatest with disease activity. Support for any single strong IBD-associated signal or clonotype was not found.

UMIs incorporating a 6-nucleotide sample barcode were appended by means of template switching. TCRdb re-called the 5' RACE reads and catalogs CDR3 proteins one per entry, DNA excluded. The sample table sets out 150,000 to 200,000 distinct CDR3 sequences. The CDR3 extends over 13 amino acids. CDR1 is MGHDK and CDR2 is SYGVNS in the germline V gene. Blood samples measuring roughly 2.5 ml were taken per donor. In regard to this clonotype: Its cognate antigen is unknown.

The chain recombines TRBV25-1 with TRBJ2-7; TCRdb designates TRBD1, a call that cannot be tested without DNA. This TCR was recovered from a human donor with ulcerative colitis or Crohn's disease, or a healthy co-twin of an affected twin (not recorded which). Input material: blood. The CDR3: CASSAQASYEQYF.